These 4 T cell receptor beta chains were sequenced from one sample in a study of blood T cell repertoires in COVID-19. Sequencing was performed with immunoSEQ multiplex PCR; in TCRdb, only in-frame clones are kept and a portion is missing. The sample carries roughly 300,000 clones, about 90% recorded once. The sequenced material came from PBMCs or T cells enriched from blood (not recorded which). These receptors were taken from a woman in her twenties or thirties who had recovered from COVID-19.

V usage is TRBV13 and J usage is TRBJ1-1; D not resolved. This CDR3 has 13 amino acids. Trimming cost V 2 bases and J 3 bases, with 7 bases left between them. From germline, CDR1 is PRHDT and CDR2 FYEKMQ (reference sequence). The chain's CDR3 is CASSLSVDTEAFF. The CDR3 DNA follows: TGTGCCAGCAGCTTATCGGTGGACACTGAAGCTTTCTTT.

The chain recombines TRBV27 with TRBJ2-6, with 13 positions matching TRBD2. The germline V gene has CDR1 MNHEY and CDR2 SMNVEV (reference sequence). J was trimmed by 4 bases and V by 2 bases; bases with no gene match: 8. There are 19 residues in the CDR3. The DNA for the CDR3 is TGTGCCAGCAGTTTAGGACTAGCGGGGGCCCTCATCGGGGCCAACGTCCTGACTTTC. This codes for CASSLGLAGALIGANVLTF.

The chain is built from TRBV9 and TRBJ2-3, with TRBD2 matching 9 bases. This CDR3 region has 16 residues. Germline V gene data show CDR1 as SGDLS and CDR2 as YYNGEE. The ends lost 0 bases at V and 7 bases at J; junction bases unmatched: 9. The CDR3 loop is CASSVEGRGGIYTQYF. As DNA, the CDR3 is TGTGCCAGCAGCGTAGAAGGGCGGGGGGGCATCTATACGCAGTATTTT.

V is TRBV27 and J is TRBJ2-5, with D tentatively TRBD1 (5 bases). The CDR3 extends over 14 amino acids. In germline, CDR1 is MNHEY, CDR2 SMNVEV (reference sequence). Trimming removed 1 base from V and 4 bases from J, with 10 bases in between. This CDR3 is CASSLLGQRETQYF. The CDR3 coding sequence is TGTGCCAGCAGTTTATTGGGGCAGCGAGAGACCCAGTACTTC.